This T cell receptor (beta chain) comes out of a study of molecular identifiers for immune sequencing clone quantification (dated by TCRdb to 2016 to 2018). With regard to the full study: For a replicate experiment, the RNA from either about 20,000 or 100,000 naive CD8 T cells was divided into five aliquots, and four of those aliquots went on to sequencing. The study was a methods study using CD8 T cells to benchmark molecular-identifier clustering-based TCR repertoire sequencing (MIDCIRS) and TCR RNA copy counting. Summary of the overall study and its limitations: The naive libraries included spiked-in Jurkat TCR RNA (over nine copies' worth), and this RNA is not part of the donor repertoire. When barcode sub-clustering was omitted, TCR diversity was inflated by chimeric consensus sequences, with chimeras reaching as high as 47%. Modeling estimated 2.5 to 3 recovered TCR RNA copies per cell, compared with 8.5 to 10 by digital PCR, which implies 25% to 30% capture efficiency. Identical TCR molecules sharing a barcode could cause highly expanded clone sizes to be underestimated. Spiked-in Jurkat TCR RNA equal to a single cell's worth was reported to be detectable even within 1,100,000 naive CD8 T cells. In CMV-specific effector cells, clones with more than 20 RNA copies accounted for over 99% of molecules, whereas in naive cells such clones accounted for under 1%.

Library preparation used PCR. Sequencing was performed on a NextSeq 500. Bulk TCR libraries were prepared as previously described, using TCR primers listed in Table S5. Purification of total RNA was performed with the Qiagen AllPrep DNA/RNA kit. Before analysis, reads from multiple sequencing runs of one library were combined. The published analysis was carried out like this. Only reads with exact TCR constant sequence were kept, trimmed to 150 nt, and grouped by their 12-nt molecular barcodes. Reads inside each barcode group were sub-clustered using a 15% Levenshtein threshold, and a quality-weighted consensus sequence was constructed for each RNA molecule. Non-functional sequences were discarded, and so were lower-count sequences lying one edit away from another sequence. Based on fitting two negative binomial distributions, any barcode sub-cluster with under 20% of the maximum read count was discarded. The public reads were quality trimmed at Q25 with fastp and then assembled into clones with MiXCR by TCRdb, keeping productive beta chains. Merged by CDR3 protein, the rows form single entries marked with the most common genes and DNA. TCRdb's processing, not the authors' own work, is the source of the V and J calls. The sample contains hundreds of thousands of distinct CDR3 sequences, around 25% of them found a single time. The ten largest clonotypes hold about 0.84% of the sample.

Naive CD8 T cell libraries were made from roughly 18,000 to 920,000 sorted cells using 10%, 30% or 50% of purified RNA. Naive CD8 T cells, defined as CD8+CD4-CCR7+CD45RA+, were FACS-sorted into RLT Plus buffer on a BD FACSAria II. To test detection sensitivity, Jurkat RNA equivalent to more than 8 TCR copies was spiked into samples of about 20,000-1,100,000 naive CD8 T cells. Enrichment of CD8 T cells was performed with RosetteSep CD8+ T Cell Enrichment Cocktail and Ficoll-Paque, after which ACK red cell lysis was carried out. With respect to this clonotype: Its specific antigen is unknown. Base qualities are not at hand, and no much larger clone is one base apart.

The CDR3 holds 16 amino acids from the cysteine to the phenylalanine. Just CDR3 DNA is preserved here, 48 bases in frame from base 1. Germline trimming amounts to 0 bases on V and 8 bases on J, with 7 as the count of junction bases outside the gene matches. CDR1 and CDR2 (MNHEY, SVGAGI) derive from the germline V gene. This TCR was recovered from a human donor in good health. Some libraries in this study had Jurkat cell RNA spiked in. The sequencing sample was made of naive CD8+ T cells from blood, with Jurkat cell RNA spiked in. In light of the paper, this sample's cell subset or site label describes: FACS-sorted CD8+CD4-CCR7+CD45RA+ naive T cells. The rearranged chain carries TRBV6-5 and TRBJ2-1; 10 junctional bases match TRBD1. This receptor has the CDR3 CASSYSSGQGVDEQFF. The DNA sequence follows: TGTGCCAGCAGTTACTCCTCCGGACAGGGGGTGGATGAGCAGTTCTTC.